A single sample is the source of the 15 T cell receptor beta chains below, sequenced in a study of shared clonotypes between healthy human individuals. Data came from immunoSEQ multiplex PCR; TCRdb stores just in-frame clones and leaves some out. The table lists over 2 million clones, 85% to 95% of them singletons. The sequencing input was naive CD4+ T cells sorted from blood. Subset given: CD45RA+ positively selected. Source of these receptors: a man between 18 and 35 years old in good health.

The rearrangement uses TRBV19 and TRBJ1-1; D not resolved. CDR3 length: 14 amino acids. The ends were cut back, 3 bases at V and 5 bases at J, with 13 bases in the middle. Germline loops: CDR1 LNHDA, CDR2 SQIVND (reference sequence). CDR3 DNA: TGTGCCAGTAGTATTAACACCCTGGGGACTGAAGCTTTCTTT. It is translated as CASSINTLGTEAFF. Together with reference TRBV19 and TRBJ1-1, the CDR3 gives the full variable domain: DGGITQSPKYLFRKEGQNVTLSCEQNLNHDAMYWYRQDPGQGLRLIYYSQIVNDFQKGDIAEGYSVSREKKESFPLTVTSAQKNPTAFYLCASSINTLGTEAFFGQGTRLTVV.

V is TRBV29-1 and J is TRBJ2-5, with 7 bases that match TRBD1. Germline V gene sequence: CDR1 SQVTM, CDR2 ANQGSEA. The CDR3 extends over 15 amino acids. Trimming removed 6 bases from V and 1 base from J; junction bases left unmatched: 11. CDR3 sequence reads: CSVNRDRGLQETQYF. The CDR3 nucleotides are TGCAGCGTGAACCGGGACAGAGGACTCCAAGAGACCCAGTACTTC.

The genes are TRBV7-9 and TRBJ2-3, with 7 bases matching TRBD2. The junction had 9 bases not matched to a gene; V was cut back by 0 bases and J by 6 bases. Germline assignment: CDR1 SEHNR and CDR2 FQNEAQ (reference sequence). The CDR3 runs 16 residues. The CDR3 loop is CASSLAEAGFRDTQYF. Written as DNA, the CDR3 is TGTGCCAGCAGCTTAGCGGAAGCGGGGTTTCGGGATACGCAGTATTTT.

The chain joins TRBV7-6 to TRBJ2-7; TRBD1 matches 8 bases. Germline V gives CDR1 SGHVS, CDR2 FNYEAQ. The CDR3 is 14 residues long. With V trimmed by 6 bases and J by 3 bases, 7 bases remained unmatched. CDR3 in amino acids: CASRAGTGDYEQYF. The CDR3 region has the DNA TGTGCCAGCAGGGCCGGGACAGGTGACTACGAGCAGTACTTC.

The V and J genes are TRBV6-9 and TRBJ1-5; no reliable D call. CDR1 MNHGY and CDR2 SVAAGI come from the germline V gene. The CDR3 contains 13 residues. V lost 5 bases to trimming and J lost 3 bases, with 8 bases between them. The CDR3 DNA sequence: TGTGCCAGCAGTCGGCAGATCAATCAGCCCCAGCATTTT. It codes for CASSRQINQPQHF.

The rearrangement links TRBV29-1 to TRBJ2-6, with D possibly being TRBD1 (6 bases). Trimming stripped 6 bases from V and 1 base from J, with 10 bases between. The CDR3 totals 14 residues. Germline V CDR1 and CDR2: SQVTM, ANQGSEA. The CDR3 DNA is TGCAGCGTGGCTCAGGGGTCTGGGGCCAACGTCCTGACTTTC. This encodes CSVAQGSGANVLTF.

The chain links TRBV18 to TRBJ2-6; D remains unclear. This CDR3 is built from 19 residues. Deletions cut 2 bases from V and 0 bases from J, with 17 bases between. Germline loops: CDR1 KGHSH, CDR2 LQKENI. The CDR3 reads CASSPISSFVGSGANVLTF. CDR3 in DNA: TGTGCCAGCTCACCAATTAGTAGTTTCGTGGGCTCTGGGGCCAACGTCCTGACTTTC.

The chain uses TRBV29-1 and TRBJ2-3, with D possibly being TRBD1 or TRBD2 (5 bases each). This CDR3 comprises 16 residues. V lost 0 bases and J lost 0, with 13 bases in between. Germline assignment: CDR1 SQVTM and CDR2 ANQGSEA. The CDR3 nucleotides read TGCAGCGTTGAAGATGGGGCGAGCGGTAGCACAGATACGCAGTATTTT. It specifies CSVEDGASGSTDTQYF.

Remarks on this clone: A much larger clone differs by one base, so this may be a read error. The rearrangement uses TRBV10-3 and TRBJ2-7, with D unresolved. From germline, CDR1 is ENHRY and CDR2 SYGVKD. This CDR3 has 12 residues. V lost 6 bases to trimming and J lost 0 bases, with 6 bases between them. In DNA form, the CDR3 reads TGTGCCATCAGCGCAGCCTCCTACGAGCAGTACTTC. Translated, it gives CAISAASYEQYF.

V is TRBV5-1 and J is TRBJ2-6, with 9 positions matching TRBD2. The germline V gene encodes CDR1 SGHRS and CDR2 YFSETQ. J was trimmed by 0 bases and V by 3 bases; bases with no gene match: 7. The CDR3 consists of 18 residues. The DNA for the CDR3 is TGCGCCAGCAGCTCAAATAGCGGGGGCTCCTCTGGGGCCAACGTCCTGACTTTC. This sequence encodes CASSSNSGGSSGANVLTF.

This sequence joins TRBV6-1 and TRBJ2-1, with D hard to call. The germline V and J ends were trimmed by 6 bases and 12 bases, with 15 bases remaining between them. Germline CDR1 MNHNS, CDR2 SASEGT. The length of the CDR3 is 12 residues. The CDR3 is CASRPDLFAQFF. The CDR3 DNA sequence: TGTGCCAGCAGGCCTGACTTGTTTGCGCAGTTCTTC.

A remark on this clone: This sample also contains other DNA sequences that code for the same CDR3. The chain carries TRBV30 and TRBJ1-3, with unresolved D. The germline gives CDR1 GTSNPN, CDR2 SVGIG (reference sequence). The ends were cut back, 0 bases at V and 0 bases at J, with 6 bases in the middle. The CDR3 has 14 residues. The CDR3 spells CAWSVGSSGNTIYF. CDR3 sequence (DNA): TGTGCCTGGAGTGTTGGTAGCTCTGGAAACACCATATATTTT.

This chain links TRBV10-3 with TRBJ1-2; TRBD1 is a possible D gene (5 bases). Germline CDR1 ENHRY, CDR2 SYGVKD. This CDR3 comprises 11 residues. Trimming stripped 4 bases from V and 14 bases from J, with 14 bases between. CDR3 nucleotides: TGTGCCATCAGTGGAGGTAGGGGTCGGACCTTC. Translated, it gives CAISGGRGRTF.

The chain combines TRBV28 with TRBJ1-6; a weak D match, TRBD1 (5 bases). V was pared by 9 bases and J by 10 bases, with 13 bases between. The CDR3 contains 12 residues. Germline V CDR1 and CDR2: MDHEN, SYDVKM. The CDR3 coding sequence is TGTGCCAGTCGGGCCCAGGGCTCACCCCTCCACTTT. Its protein is CASRAQGSPLHF.

This chain joins TRBV18 and TRBJ2-3; no firm D call. The CDR3 loop spans 13 amino acids. Trimming cost V 2 bases and J 6 bases, with 9 bases left between them. Looked up from germline, CDR1 is KGHSH and CDR2 is LQKENI. CDR3 nucleotide sequence: TGTGCCAGCTCACCAACTCTTCCGGATACGCAGTATTTT. The encoded protein is CASSPTLPDTQYF.